Listed below are T cell receptor beta chains from one sample, sequenced in a study of cytomegalovirus exposure and HLA in healthy donors. Profiled with immunoSEQ multiplex PCR; TCRdb holds only in-frame clones, not every one. There are about 110,000 clones in the sample; under 85% occur only once, and around 7.7% lies in the top ten. The sample consisted of PBMCs. These receptors were obtained from a man in his forties or fifties in good health and CMV-seronegative. The CDR3 runs from the conserved cysteine through the conserved F or W. The D gene is left open where the match is weak. Clone size appears in some rows only: once, few, many, or a class for an expanded clone.

TRBV4-3	TRBJ1-2	TRBD1	few	TGCGCCAGCAGCCAAGAGTCGCCAAACAGGGGAGGAAGCTACACCTTC	CASSQESPNRGGSYTF
TRBV11-3	TRBJ2-2	TRBD1	NA	TGTGCCAGCAGCCCACGGACAGGGGGCCACACCGGGGAGCTGTTTTTT	CASSPRTGGHTGELFF
TRBV5-1	TRBJ2-1	NA	NA	TGCGCCAGCAGCGTAAACTCCTACAATGAGCAGTTCTTC	CASSVNSYNEQFF
TRBV5-6	TRBJ2-3	TRBD2	few	TGTGCCAGCAGCGCCCTGACTAGCGGAATCACAGATACGCAGTATTTT	CASSALTSGITDTQYF
TRBV6-5	TRBJ1-3	TRBD1	NA	TGTGCCAGCAGTTTGACAGGGCCTGGAAACACCATATATTTT	CASSLTGPGNTIYF
TRBV4-1	TRBJ2-5	TRBD2	NA	TGCGCCAGCAGCCAACTGTTTAGCGGGGGGTTTGAGACCCAGTACTTC	CASSQLFSGGFETQYF
TRBV19	TRBJ1-1	TRBD1	NA	TGTGCCAGTAAAGATCGAAGGGACAGGGCGAACACTGAAGCTTTCTTT	CASKDRRDRANTEAFF
TRBV7-3	TRBJ2-1	NA	NA	TGTGCCAGCAGCTCTACGGGACTCGGCTACAATGAGCAGTTCTTC	CASSSTGLGYNEQFF
TRBV28	TRBJ1-2	NA	NA	TGTGCCAGCACCCCCTCAGGAGGGAATAACTATGGCTACACCTTC	CASTPSGGNNYGYTF
TRBV5-8	TRBJ1-5	NA	NA	TGTGCCAGCAGCTCCAGGCGTGATCCCTTTCAGCCCCAGCATTTT	CASSSRRDPFQPQHF
TRBV6-5	TRBJ2-2	TRBD2	NA	TGTGCCAGCACCCCACTAGCGGGGCGTGGGGAGCTGTTTTTT	CASTPLAGRGELFF
TRBV7-9	TRBJ2-1	TRBD2	NA	TGTGCCAGCGAACTAGCGGGGGGCCCCAATGAGCAGTTCTTC	CASELAGGPNEQFF
TRBV6-6	TRBJ1-6	NA	NA	TGTGCCAGCAGTTACTCCCCTGTCTCCTATAATTCACCCCTCCACTTT	CASSYSPVSYNSPLHF
TRBV6-1	TRBJ1-5	NA	NA	TGTGCCCGCAGTGAATACATTGACAGTAGCAATCAGCCCCAGCATTTT	CARSEYIDSSNQPQHF
TRBV4-2	TRBJ1-4	NA	NA	TGTGCCAGCAGCCAAGTCAATTCCCAAGGCAGGGAATATGAAAAACTGTTTTTT	CASSQVNSQGREYEKLFF
TRBV5-6	TRBJ2-7	NA	once	TGTGCCAGCAGCGACATACCAGGGGGGAGGCCCTACGAGCAGTACTTC	CASSDIPGGRPYEQYF
TRBV1	TRBJ2-3	NA	few	TGCACCAGCAGCCAAGAAATCGGGAAACTAGCGGGGCGACAAGGAGATACGCAGTATTTT	CTSSQEIGKLAGRQGDTQYF
TRBV7-3	TRBJ2-2	TRBD1	NA	TGTGCCAGCAGCTCAGGGACAGTGAACACCGGGGAGCTGTTTTTT	CASSSGTVNTGELFF
TRBV18	TRBJ1-2	TRBD1	NA	TGTGCCAGCTCTCCCGACAGGGAGTATGGCTACACCTTC	CASSPDREYGYTF
TRBV7-9	TRBJ2-7	NA	NA	TGTGCCAGCAGCCCGGACAGCTCTGACCAGTACTACGAGCAGTACTTC	CASSPDSSDQYYEQYF
TRBV7-8	TRBJ1-1	NA	few	TGTGCCAGCAGCTTAGCCCAGGGTCCAGGCACTGAAGCTTTCTTT	CASSLAQGPGTEAFF
TRBV4-1	TRBJ1-6	NA	few	TGCGCCAGCAGCCAAGAGACTCGGCTGCACTATTCACCCCTCCACTTT	CASSQETRLHYSPLHF
TRBV5-1	TRBJ1-3	NA	NA	TGCGCCAGCAGCTCCACGCCGGGATCTGGAAACACCATATATTTT	CASSSTPGSGNTIYF
TRBV14	TRBJ2-2	NA	NA	TGTGCCAGCAGCCAAGATGTGACAGCCACCGGGGAGCTGTTTTTT	CASSQDVTATGELFF
TRBV28	TRBJ1-2	NA	NA	TGTGCCAGCAGTTCCGCCCCTCGGGGCTATGGCTACACCTTC	CASSSAPRGYGYTF
TRBV11-2	TRBJ2-1	NA	NA	TGTGCCAGCAGCTTCACTAGCTCCTACAATGAGCAGTTCTTC	CASSFTSSYNEQFF
TRBV6-6	TRBJ1-5	NA	NA	TGTCCCAGCAGTTACTCTGGCGGGGAGGATCAGCCCCAGCATTTT	CPSSYSGGEDQPQHF
TRBV11-2	TRBJ1-1	NA	NA	TGTGCCAGCAGCCCGAAGGGCGGGGATGGCACTGAAGCTTTCTTT	CASSPKGGDGTEAFF
TRBV4-3	TRBJ2-7	NA	few	TGCGCCAGCAGCCTGGACAGCAGAGAAGGGGAGCAGTACTTC	CASSLDSREGEQYF
TRBV7-9	TRBJ2-2	NA	NA	TGTGCCAGCAGCTCATATAGGACACCAAAAACCGGGGAGCTGTTTTTT	CASSSYRTPKTGELFF
TRBV5-1	TRBJ1-2	NA	few	TGCGCCAGCAGCTTAAATCAGGGTGAGGATGGCTACACCTTC	CASSLNQGEDGYTF
TRBV9	TRBJ1-3	NA	NA	TGTGCCAGCAGCGTAGCTCCCCGCTCTGGAAACACCATATATTTT	CASSVAPRSGNTIYF
TRBV4-1	TRBJ2-5	TRBD2	NA	TGCGCCAGCAGCCAACTCAGACTAGCGGGGGAAGAGACCCAGTACTTC	CASSQLRLAGEETQYF
TRBV4-3	TRBJ2-2	TRBD2	few	TGCGCCAGCAGCCGATTCACTAGCGGGGGAAAGGTGGGCGGGGAGCTGTTTTTT	CASSRFTSGGKVGGELFF
TRBV5-1	TRBJ2-7	NA	NA	TGCGCCAGCTCCCCCGGTCAGGGGTCCTACGAGCAGTACTTC	CASSPGQGSYEQYF
TRBV6-5	TRBJ1-2	TRBD1	NA	TGTGCCAGCAGCAGGACAGGGATGACTACTGGCTACACCTTC	CASSRTGMTTGYTF
TRBV18	TRBJ1-2	TRBD1	few	TGTGCCAGCTCATCCGCCGGGACAGGGGGCAGGGGCTACACCTTC	CASSSAGTGGRGYTF
TRBV27	TRBJ2-2	NA	NA	TGTGCCAGCAGTGAACTAACAGGGCCCACCGGGGAGCTGTTTTTT	CASSELTGPTGELFF
TRBV7-9	TRBJ1-4	TRBD1	NA	TGTGCCAGCAGCAATGGACAGGGGGCAAATGAAAAACTGTTTTTT	CASSNGQGANEKLFF
TRBV11-1	TRBJ1-1	TRBD1	NA	TGTGCCAGCAGCCCAGGGGGAGGGAACACTGAAGCTTTCTTT	CASSPGGGNTEAFF
TRBV27	TRBJ2-3	TRBD2	NA	TGTGCCAGCAGTTTAGGCCGGACTAGCGGGGGAGCTGGTGTGACAGATACGCAGTATTTT	CASSLGRTSGGAGVTDTQYF
TRBV6-5	TRBJ1-5	TRBD1	few	TGTGCCAGCAGTCAAGGACAGGGGGGGGGATCCCAGCATTTT	CASSQGQGGGSQHF
TRBV6-5	TRBJ1-1	NA	NA	TGTGCCAGCAGGAGGACAAGAGACACTGAAGCTTTCTTT	CASRRTRDTEAFF
TRBV27	TRBJ1-4	NA	NA	TGTGCCAGCAGTTTAGGCGGGGGTCCAGGAAAACTGTTTTTT	CASSLGGGPGKLFF
TRBV7-9	TRBJ2-7	TRBD1	NA	TGTGCCAGCAGCTTATCAAGGGACAGGGGAGCCTACGAGCAGTACTTC	CASSLSRDRGAYEQYF
TRBV6-5	TRBJ2-1	TRBD2	NA	TGTGCCAGCAGTTACTCGACGGGGGGGGGCGACAATGAGCAGTTCTTC	CASSYSTGGGDNEQFF
TRBV28	TRBJ1-2	TRBD1	NA	TGTGCCAGCAGTATTGGACAGGACTATGGCTACACCTTC	CASSIGQDYGYTF
TRBV30	TRBJ2-2	NA	NA	TGTGCCTGGGGGTTCTTAGCCGGTCCCGGGGAGCTGTTTTTT	CAWGFLAGPGELFF
TRBV7-8	TRBJ1-2	TRBD1	few	TGTGCCAGCAGCCCGGGCCTTTGGACAGGGTTATATGGCTACACCTTC	CASSPGLWTGLYGYTF
TRBV5-5	TRBJ1-1	NA	NA	TGTGCCAGCAGCTTGGCCGCGGGCGTCGGCACTGAAGCTTTCTTT	CASSLAAGVGTEAFF
TRBV4-3	TRBJ2-3	NA	NA	TGCGCCAGCAGCCAGGAGCCGGCGGAGGCAGATACGCAGTATTTT	CASSQEPAEADTQYF